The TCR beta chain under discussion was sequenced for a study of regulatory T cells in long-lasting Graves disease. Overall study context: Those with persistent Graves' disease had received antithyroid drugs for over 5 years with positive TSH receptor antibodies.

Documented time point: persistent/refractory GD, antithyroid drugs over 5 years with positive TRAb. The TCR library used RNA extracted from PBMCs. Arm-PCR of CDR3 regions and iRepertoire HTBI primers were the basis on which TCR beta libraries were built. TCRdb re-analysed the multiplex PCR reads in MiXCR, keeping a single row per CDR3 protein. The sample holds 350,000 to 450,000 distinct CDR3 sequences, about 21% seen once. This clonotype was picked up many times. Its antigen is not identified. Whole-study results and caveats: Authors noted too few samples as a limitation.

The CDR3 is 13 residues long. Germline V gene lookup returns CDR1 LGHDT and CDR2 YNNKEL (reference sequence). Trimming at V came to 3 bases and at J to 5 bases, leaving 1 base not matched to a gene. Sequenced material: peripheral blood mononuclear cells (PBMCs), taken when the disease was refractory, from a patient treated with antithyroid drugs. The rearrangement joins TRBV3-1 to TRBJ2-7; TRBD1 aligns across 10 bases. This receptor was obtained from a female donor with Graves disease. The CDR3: CASSHGTGDEQYF. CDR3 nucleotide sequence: TGTGCCAGCAGCCATGGGACAGGGGACGAGCAGTACTTC.